This is a list of T cell receptor beta chains from one sample in a study of blood T cell repertoires in COVID-19. This table comes from immunoSEQ multiplex PCR, and its TCRdb copy is limited to in-frame clones, with some not included. The sample includes 90,000 to 120,000 clones, 70% to 90% of them seen just once. Sequencing was done on a sample of peripheral blood. The receptors were sampled from a human donor in a cohort sampled during active COVID-19. Each CDR3 is given with its conserved first and last residue. A D gene is named only where the DNA matches it firmly. The listing skips clone size in some rows; elsewhere it reads once, few, many or a size class.

cdr3_length d_call j_call clone_size v_call cdr3_nt cdr3_aa
12 NA TRBJ1-2 NA TRBV4-1 TGCGCCAGCAGCCAAGAGAAGACAGTCTACACCTTC CASSQEKTVYTF
16 TRBD2 TRBJ2-2 NA TRBV10-3 TGTGCCATCGCCGGGACTAGCGCAACGAACACCGGGGAGCTGTTTTTT CAIAGTSATNTGELFF
14 NA TRBJ1-6 NA TRBV7-2 TGTGCCAGCAGCTTACAGGGCAAAAATTCACCCCTCCACTTT CASSLQGKNSPLHF
15 NA TRBJ2-6 NA TRBV28 TGTGCCAGCAGTCCCGCGGGGCCTGGGGCCAACGTCCTGACTTTC CASSPAGPGANVLTF
15 TRBD2 TRBJ2-3 NA TRBV4-1 TGCGCCAGCAGCCAAGATGCGGGAGCAGCAGATACGCAGTATTTT CASSQDAGAADTQYF
15 TRBD2 TRBJ2-3 NA TRBV9 TGTGCCAGCAGCCTCAGCGGGGGGCTAACAGATACGCAGTATTTT CASSLSGGLTDTQYF
13 NA TRBJ1-2 NA TRBV29-1 TGCAGCTCCTCAACAGGGACCAACTATGGCTACACCTTC CSSSTGTNYGYTF
17 TRBD1 TRBJ2-7 NA TRBV27 TGTGCCAGCAGTCCCCCCGTTTTTGGGACAGGGCCCTACGAGCAGTACTTC CASSPPVFGTGPYEQYF
12 NA TRBJ1-2 NA TRBV19 TGTGCCAGTAGAACTACAGGGTATGGCTACACCTTC CASRTTGYGYTF
12 NA TRBJ1-5 NA TRBV2 TGTGCCAGCAGGACAGCCAATCAGCCCCAGCATTTT CASRTANQPQHF
15 NA TRBJ2-5 NA TRBV12-5 TGTGCTAGTGGTTTGGGACAGGTTGGAGGAGAGACCCAGTACTTC CASGLGQVGGETQYF
15 TRBD1 TRBJ1-2 NA TRBV5-1 TGCGCCAGCAGCTCCTCAGGGGGCGATGGGTATGGCTACACCTTC CASSSSGGDGYGYTF
15 TRBD1 TRBJ2-7 NA TRBV7-2 TGTGCCAGCAGCCTCCCCGGGACAGTGACCTACGAGCAGTACTTC CASSLPGTVTYEQYF
16 TRBD2 TRBJ2-3 NA TRBV7-3 TGTGCCAGCCGCCTTGGGTGGGGACTAGCGGGAGATACGCAGTATTTT CASRLGWGLAGDTQYF
13 TRBD1 TRBJ2-7 once TRBV9 TGTGCCAGCAGCGCTGGGACAGAGTACGAGCAGTACTTC CASSAGTEYEQYF
13 TRBD2 TRBJ2-1 NA TRBV29-1 TGCAGCGTTACAACCCTAAGAGGACTAGCGCAGTTCTTC CSVTTLRGLAQFF
14 TRBD1 TRBJ1-1 NA TRBV5-6 TGTGCCAGCAGCAGGGACAGGGTGAACACTGAAGCTTTCTTT CASSRDRVNTEAFF
15 TRBD2 TRBJ2-7 NA TRBV5-1 TGCGCCAGCAGCTTGGTTGCGGCTAGCGGATACGAGCAGTACTTC CASSLVAASGYEQYF
17 TRBD1 TRBJ2-7 NA TRBV6-1 TGTGCCAGCAGTGGGACAGGGAGATATGGGGTATCCTACGAGCAGTACTTC CASSGTGRYGVSYEQYF
13 NA TRBJ1-1 NA TRBV6-5 TGTGCCAGCAGACCGGGAAAGAGACCTGAAGCTTTCTTT CASRPGKRPEAFF
15 NA TRBJ1-6 NA TRBV6-5 TGTGCCAGCAGTTACTCGAACAGGGCCAATTCACCCCTCCACTTT CASSYSNRANSPLHF
13 NA TRBJ2-5 once TRBV11-2 TGTGCCAGCAGCTTAGGCCCCAGGGAGACCCAGTACTTC CASSLGPRETQYF
14 NA TRBJ2-6 NA TRBV2 TGTGCCAGCAGGCGACAGTCTGGGGCCAACGTCCTGACTTTC CASRRQSGANVLTF
13 NA TRBJ1-1 NA TRBV11-1 TGTGCCAGCAGCTTAGGGAGGAACACTGAAGCTTTCTTT CASSLGRNTEAFF
14 TRBD1 TRBJ2-5 once TRBV2 TGTGCCATCCGGGACAGGGGCGCGATAGAGACCCAGTACTTC CAIRDRGAIETQYF
13 NA TRBJ1-2 NA TRBV6-5 TGTGCCAGCAGTCAGGGGAGTCACTATGGCTACACCTTC CASSQGSHYGYTF
13 NA TRBJ1-4 NA TRBV4-1 TGCGCCAGCAGCACTTCAAACCGGGAAAAACTGTTTTTT CASSTSNREKLFF
13 TRBD2 TRBJ2-2 NA TRBV12-3/TRBV12-4 TGTGCCAGCAAACGCGGGGGCACCGGGGAGCTGTTTTTT CASKRGGTGELFF